This T cell receptor beta chain stems from a study of blood T cell repertoires in COVID-19. Study-wide context: Acute and convalescent COVID-19 specimens originated in the United States, Italy and Spain. T cells, B-cell-depleted T cells, or PBMCs provided the cDNA or gDNA that served as material.

This clone occurred once. Here immunoSEQ multiplex PCR was the method, and the copy in TCRdb shows in-frame clones only, minus some. The sample yields roughly 62,000 clones, about 88% seen once. The TCR comes from a human donor with active COVID-19. The donor label of this sample is uncertain. Source material: peripheral blood.

CDR3 sequence reads: CASSLDAGQGYGYTF. Here the CDR3 DNA reads TGTGCCAGCAGCTTGGACGCGGGACAGGGGTATGGCTACACCTTC. The chain joins TRBV5-5 to TRBJ1-2; TRBD1 agrees at 10 bases. J was trimmed by 5 bases and V by 0 bases; bases with no gene match: 4. CDR3 size: 15 residues. From germline, CDR1 is SGHKS and CDR2 YYEKEE (reference sequence).